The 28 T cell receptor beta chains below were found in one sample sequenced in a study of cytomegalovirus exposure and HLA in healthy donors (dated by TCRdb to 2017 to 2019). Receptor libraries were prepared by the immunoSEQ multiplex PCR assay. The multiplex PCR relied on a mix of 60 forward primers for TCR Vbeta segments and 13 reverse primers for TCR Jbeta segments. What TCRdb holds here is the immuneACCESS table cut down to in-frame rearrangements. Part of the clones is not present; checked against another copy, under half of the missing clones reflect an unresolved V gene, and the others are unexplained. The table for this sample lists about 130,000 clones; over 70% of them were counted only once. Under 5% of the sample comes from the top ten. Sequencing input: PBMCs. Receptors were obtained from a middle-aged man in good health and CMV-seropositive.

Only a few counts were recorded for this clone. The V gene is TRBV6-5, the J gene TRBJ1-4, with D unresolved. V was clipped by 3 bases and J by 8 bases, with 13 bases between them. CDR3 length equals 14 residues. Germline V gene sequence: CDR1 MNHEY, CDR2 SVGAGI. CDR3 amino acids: CASSYSRENEKLFF. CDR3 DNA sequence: TGTGCCAGCAGTTATTCCCGTGAGAACGAAAAACTGTTTTTT.

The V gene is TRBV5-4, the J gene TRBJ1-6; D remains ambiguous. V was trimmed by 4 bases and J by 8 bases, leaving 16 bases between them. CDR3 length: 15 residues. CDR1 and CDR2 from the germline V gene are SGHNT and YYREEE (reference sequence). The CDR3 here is CASSRHSTGDSPLHF. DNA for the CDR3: TGTGCCAGCAGCCGACACAGTACCGGCGATTCACCCCTCCACTTT.

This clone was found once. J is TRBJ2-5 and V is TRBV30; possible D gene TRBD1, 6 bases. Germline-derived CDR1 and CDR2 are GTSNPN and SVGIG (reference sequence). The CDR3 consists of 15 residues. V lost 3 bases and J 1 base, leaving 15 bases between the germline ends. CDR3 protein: CAWSQDSSGQETQYF. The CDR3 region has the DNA TGTGCCTGGAGCCAGGACAGTTCCGGCCAAGAGACCCAGTACTTC.

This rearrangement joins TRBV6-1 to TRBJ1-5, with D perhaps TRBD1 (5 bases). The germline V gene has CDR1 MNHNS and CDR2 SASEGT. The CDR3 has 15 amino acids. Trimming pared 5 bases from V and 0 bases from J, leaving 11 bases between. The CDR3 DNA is TGTGCCAGCAGTACATTTGACAGTAGCAATCAGCCCCAGCATTTT. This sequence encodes CASSTFDSSNQPQHF.

The CDR3 loop reads CASSRREWEQYF. CDR3 nucleotide sequence: TGTGCCAGCAGTCGACGGGAGTGGGAGCAGTACTTC. The chain combines TRBV25-1 with TRBJ2-7; D possibly corresponds to TRBD2 (6 bases). Germline V gene lookup returns CDR1 MGHDK and CDR2 SYGVNS. The V and J ends lost 5 bases and 7 bases respectively, with 12 bases between them. The CDR3 is 12 amino acids.

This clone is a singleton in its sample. The CDR3 DNA follows: TGTGCCAGTATGCCGGCCGGGACAGGGCATATACGGTTACGTGAAAAACTGTTTTTT. Protein sequence: CASMPAGTGHIRLREKLFF. V and J are TRBV19 and TRBJ1-4; 9 bases align to TRBD1. V shed 7 bases and J 7 bases; nucleotides not matched to a gene: 22. The CDR3 totals 19 residues. Germline lookup yields CDR1 LNHDA and CDR2 SQIVND (reference sequence).

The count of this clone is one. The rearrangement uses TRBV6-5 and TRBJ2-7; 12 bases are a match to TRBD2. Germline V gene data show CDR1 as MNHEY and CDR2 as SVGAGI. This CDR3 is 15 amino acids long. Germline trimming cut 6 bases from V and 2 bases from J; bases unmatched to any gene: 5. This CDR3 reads CASRFGLAGTYEQYF. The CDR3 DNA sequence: TGTGCCAGCAGATTTGGACTAGCGGGAACCTACGAGCAGTACTTC.

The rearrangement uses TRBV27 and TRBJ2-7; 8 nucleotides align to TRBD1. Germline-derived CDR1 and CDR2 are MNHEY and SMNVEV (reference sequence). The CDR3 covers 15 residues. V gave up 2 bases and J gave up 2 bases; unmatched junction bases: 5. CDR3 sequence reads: CASSLGGQVTYEQYF. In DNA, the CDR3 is TGTGCCAGCAGTTTAGGGGGACAGGTAACCTACGAGCAGTACTTC.

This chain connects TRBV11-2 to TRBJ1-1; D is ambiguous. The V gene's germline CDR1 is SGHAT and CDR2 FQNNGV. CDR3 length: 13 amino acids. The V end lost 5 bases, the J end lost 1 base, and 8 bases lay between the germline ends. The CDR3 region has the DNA TGTGCCAGCAGCCGAACACAGAACACTGAAGCTTTCTTT. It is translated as CASSRTQNTEAFF.

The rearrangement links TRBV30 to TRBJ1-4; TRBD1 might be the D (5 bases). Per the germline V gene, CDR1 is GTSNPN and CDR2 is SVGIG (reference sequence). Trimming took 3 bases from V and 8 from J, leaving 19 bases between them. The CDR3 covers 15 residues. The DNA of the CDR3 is TGTGCCTGGAGCCTCGGCGGGGGAATACGGGAAAAACTGTTTTTT. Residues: CAWSLGGGIREKLFF.

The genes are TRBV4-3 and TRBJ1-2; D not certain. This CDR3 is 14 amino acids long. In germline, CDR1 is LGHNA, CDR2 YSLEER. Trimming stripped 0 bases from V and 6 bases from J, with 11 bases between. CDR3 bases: TGCGCCAGCAGCCAAGAGTTAGGGAGGGATGGCTACACCTTC. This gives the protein CASSQELGRDGYTF.

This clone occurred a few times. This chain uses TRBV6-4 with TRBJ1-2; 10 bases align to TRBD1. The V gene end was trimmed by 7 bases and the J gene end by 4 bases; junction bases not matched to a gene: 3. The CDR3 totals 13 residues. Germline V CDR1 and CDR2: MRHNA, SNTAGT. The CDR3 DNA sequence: TGTGCCAGCAAGGGACAGGGGAGCTATGGCTACACCTTC. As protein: CASKGQGSYGYTF.

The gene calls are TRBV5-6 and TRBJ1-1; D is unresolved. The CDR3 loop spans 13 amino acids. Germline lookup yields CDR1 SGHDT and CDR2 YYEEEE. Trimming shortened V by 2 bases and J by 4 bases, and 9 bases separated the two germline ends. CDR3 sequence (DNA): TGTGCCAGCAGCTTAGACACAATCACTGAAGCTTTCTTT. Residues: CASSLDTITEAFF.

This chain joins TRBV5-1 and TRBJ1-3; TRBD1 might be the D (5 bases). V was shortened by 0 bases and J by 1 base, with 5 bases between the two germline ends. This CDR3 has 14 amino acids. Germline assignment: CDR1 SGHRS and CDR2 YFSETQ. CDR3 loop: CASSLEGSGNTIYF. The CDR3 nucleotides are TGCGCCAGCAGCTTGGAGGGGTCTGGAAACACCATATATTTT.

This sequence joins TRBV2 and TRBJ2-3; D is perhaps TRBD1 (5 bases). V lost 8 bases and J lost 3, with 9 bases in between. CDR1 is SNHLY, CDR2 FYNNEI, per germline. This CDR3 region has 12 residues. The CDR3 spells CASGAGTDTQYF. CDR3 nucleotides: TGTGCCAGCGGGGCAGGGACAGATACGCAGTATTTT.

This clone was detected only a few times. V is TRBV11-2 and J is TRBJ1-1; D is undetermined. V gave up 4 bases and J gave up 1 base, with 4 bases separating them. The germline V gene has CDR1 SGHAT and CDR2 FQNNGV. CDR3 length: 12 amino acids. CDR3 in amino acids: CASSSGNTEAFF. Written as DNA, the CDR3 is TGTGCCAGCAGCTCAGGGAACACTGAAGCTTTCTTT.

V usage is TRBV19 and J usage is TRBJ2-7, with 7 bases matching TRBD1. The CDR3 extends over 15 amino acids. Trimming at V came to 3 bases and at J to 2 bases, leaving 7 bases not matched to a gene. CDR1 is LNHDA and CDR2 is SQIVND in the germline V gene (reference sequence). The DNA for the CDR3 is TGTGCCAGTAGTATCAGGGACAGACCGACCTACGAGCAGTACTTC. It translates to CASSIRDRPTYEQYF. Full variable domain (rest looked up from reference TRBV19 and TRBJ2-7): DGGITQSPKYLFRKEGQNVTLSCEQNLNHDAMYWYRQDPGQGLRLIYYSQIVNDFQKGDIAEGYSVSREKKESFPLTVTSAQKNPTAFYLCASSIRDRPTYEQYFGPGTRLTVT.

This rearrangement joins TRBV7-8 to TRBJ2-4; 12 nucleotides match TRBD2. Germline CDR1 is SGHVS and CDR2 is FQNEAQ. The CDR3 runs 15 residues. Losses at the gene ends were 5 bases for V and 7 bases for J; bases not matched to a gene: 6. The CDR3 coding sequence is TGTGCCAGCAGCCGACTAGCGGGGGCCCGGAACATTCAGTACTTC. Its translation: CASSRLAGARNIQYF.

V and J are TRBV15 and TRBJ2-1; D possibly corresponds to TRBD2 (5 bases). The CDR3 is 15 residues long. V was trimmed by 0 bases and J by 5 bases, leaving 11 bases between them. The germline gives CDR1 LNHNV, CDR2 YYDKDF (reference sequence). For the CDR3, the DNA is TGTGCCACCAGCAGAGATAGGCCGGGGAACAATGAGCAGTTCTTC. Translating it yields CATSRDRPGNNEQFF.

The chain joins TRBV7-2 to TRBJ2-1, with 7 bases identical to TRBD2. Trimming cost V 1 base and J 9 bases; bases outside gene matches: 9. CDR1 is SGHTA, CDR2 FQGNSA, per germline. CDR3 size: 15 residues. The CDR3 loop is CASSLGLAISSEQFF. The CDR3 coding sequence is TGTGCCAGCAGCTTAGGACTAGCAATTTCTAGTGAGCAGTTCTTC.

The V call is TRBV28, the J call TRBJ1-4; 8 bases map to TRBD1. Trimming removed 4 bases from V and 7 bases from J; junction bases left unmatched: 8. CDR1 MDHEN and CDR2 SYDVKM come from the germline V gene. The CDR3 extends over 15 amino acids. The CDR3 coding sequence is TGTGCCAGCAGTTCAGGACAGGGAGGAAGTGAAAAACTGTTTTTT. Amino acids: CASSSGQGGSEKLFF.

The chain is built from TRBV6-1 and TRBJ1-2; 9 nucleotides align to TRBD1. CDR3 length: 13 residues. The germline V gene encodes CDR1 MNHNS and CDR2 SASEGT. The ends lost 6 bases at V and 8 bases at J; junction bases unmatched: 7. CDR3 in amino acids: CASRSQGARGYTF. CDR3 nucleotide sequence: TGTGCCAGCAGGTCACAGGGGGCTCGCGGCTACACCTTC.

This CDR3 is CASSLAGDYGYTF. CDR3 DNA: TGCGCCAGCAGCCTGGCGGGGGACTATGGCTACACCTTC. The chain recombines TRBV5-1 with TRBJ1-2; D is perhaps TRBD1 (5 bases). Germline V gene sequence: CDR1 SGHRS, CDR2 YFSETQ. The CDR3 has 13 residues. Trimming shortened V by 4 bases and J by 3 bases, and 10 bases separated the two germline ends.

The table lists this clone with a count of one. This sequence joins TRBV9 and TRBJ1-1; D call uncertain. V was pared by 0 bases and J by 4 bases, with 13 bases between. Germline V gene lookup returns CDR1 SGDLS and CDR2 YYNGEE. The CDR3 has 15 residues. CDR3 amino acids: CASSVGSWSATEAFF. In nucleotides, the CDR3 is TGTGCCAGCAGCGTAGGAAGTTGGAGTGCCACTGAAGCTTTCTTT.

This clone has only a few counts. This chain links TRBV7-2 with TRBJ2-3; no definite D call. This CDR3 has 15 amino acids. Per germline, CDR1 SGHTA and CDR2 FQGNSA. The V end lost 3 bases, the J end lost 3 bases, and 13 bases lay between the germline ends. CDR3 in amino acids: CASSFYATDTDTQYF. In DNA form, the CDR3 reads TGTGCCAGCAGCTTCTATGCGACTGATACAGATACGCAGTATTTT.

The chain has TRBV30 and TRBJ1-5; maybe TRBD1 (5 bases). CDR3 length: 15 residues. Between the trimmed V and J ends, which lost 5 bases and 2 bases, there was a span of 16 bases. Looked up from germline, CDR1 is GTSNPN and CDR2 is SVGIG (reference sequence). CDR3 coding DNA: TGTGCCTGGTCCCCCGCGGTACAGGGCAATCAGCCCCAGCATTTT. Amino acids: CAWSPAVQGNQPQHF.

CDR3 in DNA: TGTGCCAGCAGCCCACACGGAGGCGGGAGGGCCGGAAGTGAGACCCAGTACTTC. It codes for CASSPHGGGRAGSETQYF. This chain links TRBV7-9 with TRBJ2-5; 9 bases are a match to TRBD2. The germline gives CDR1 SEHNR, CDR2 FQNEAQ (reference sequence). The CDR3 sequence is 18 residues long. Trimming cost V 5 bases and J 5 bases; bases outside gene matches: 18. The full variable domain, completed using reference TRBV7-9 and TRBJ2-5, is DTGVSQNPRHKITKRGQNVTFRCDPISEHNRLYWYRQTLGQGPEFLTYFQNEAQLEKSRLLSDRFSAERPKGSFSTLEIQRTEQGDSAMYLCASSPHGGGRAGSETQYFGPGTRLLVL.

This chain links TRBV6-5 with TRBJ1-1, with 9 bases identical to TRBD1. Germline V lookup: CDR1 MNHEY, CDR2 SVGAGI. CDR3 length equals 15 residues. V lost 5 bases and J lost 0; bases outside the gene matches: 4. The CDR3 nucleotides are TGTGCCAGCAGTATACAGGGGGCGATGAACACTGAAGCTTTCTTT. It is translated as CASSIQGAMNTEAFF.